This T cell receptor (beta chain) was documented in a study of blood T cell repertoires in COVID-19. Study-level background: The analysed material was cDNA or gDNA that came from T cells, B-cell-depleted T cells, or PBMCs.

TCRdb's copy holds only in-frame clones and misses some; the assay was immunoSEQ multiplex PCR. The profile shows over 250,000 clones, about 90% of them singletons. Resolution of symptoms, clearance, or two negative PCRs was present in recovered Cohort 3 donors. This TCR was recovered from a woman in her 30s who had recovered from COVID-19. The sample taken for sequencing was PBMCs or T cells enriched from blood (not recorded which).

CDR3 in amino acids: CSATQTGELFF. CDR3 bases: TGCAGTGCTACGCAGACCGGGGAGCTGTTTTTT. The chain is built from TRBV20-1 and TRBJ2-2; D unresolved. Germline CDR1 DFQATT, CDR2 SNEGSKA (reference sequence). CDR3 length equals 11 residues. The V and J ends lost 4 bases and 5 bases respectively, with 5 bases between them.